This passage covers 2 T cell receptor beta chains from one sample sequenced in a study of response to subunit inactivated influenza vaccine. TCRdb called the RT-PCR reads again in MiXCR, with one record for every CDR3 protein. The sample lists more than 550,000 distinct CDR3 sequences, approximately 10% seen once, with roughly 9.6% in the top ten. These records were also assigned to another study, of T cells expressing NK-cell markers. That publication notes: Researchers built TCR beta cDNA using 5'RACE template switching with UMIs.

The specimen comprised PBMCs from blood, sampled on the day of vaccination. The receptors come from a man aged 45-65 years who received an inactivated influenza vaccine.

This clonotype was detected a few times. The rearrangement links TRBV6-2 or TRBV6-3 to TRBJ2-5; D assignment may be TRBD1 or TRBD2 (5 bases each). With 1 base removed from V and 2 bases from J, the gap between germline ends came to 14 bases. The CDR3 contains 16 residues. Germline-derived CDR1 and CDR2 are MNHEY and SVGEGT. In DNA form, the CDR3 reads TGTGCCAGCAGTTACTTCCCTCGTGAGGGGCAAGAGACCCAGTACTTC. It is translated as CASSYFPREGQETQYF.

The chain links TRBV14 to TRBJ2-1; possible D gene TRBD1, 6 bases. The length of the CDR3 is 17 residues. Trimming pared 2 bases from V and 4 bases from J, leaving 18 bases between. The germline V gene encodes CDR1 SGHDN and CDR2 FVKESK. CDR3 DNA: TGTGCCAGCAGCCAATCGCCTGGACAGCCACTTTACAATGAGCAGTTCTTC. Protein: CASSQSPGQPLYNEQFF.